Listed here is a single TCR beta chain. Its cognate antigen is unknown. TCRdb's copy holds only in-frame clones and misses some; the assay was immunoSEQ multiplex PCR. The table shows 60,000 or so clones, with approximately 90% occurring only once. Trimming removed 5 bases at V and 7 bases at J, with 12 bases between. In germline, CDR1 is SQVTM, CDR2 ANQGSEA. CDR3 size: 12 residues. The data originate from a study of OX40 agonist ivuxolimab in advanced cancers. Study outcomes and limitations: There were, on average, more expanded clones in CD8+ T cells than in CD4+.

The input for sequencing was CD4+ or CD8+ T cells sorted from blood, taken in a trial of the OX40 agonist ivuxolimab. The V call is TRBV29-1, the J call TRBJ2-1, with D perhaps assigned TRBD1 or TRBD2 (6 bases each). This clonotype was obtained from an adult with an advanced solid tumor such as melanoma, head and neck, liver or kidney cancer. The CDR3 sequence: CSVKGGLNEQFF. For the CDR3, the DNA is TGCAGCGTTAAAGGGGGGTTGAATGAGCAGTTCTTC.